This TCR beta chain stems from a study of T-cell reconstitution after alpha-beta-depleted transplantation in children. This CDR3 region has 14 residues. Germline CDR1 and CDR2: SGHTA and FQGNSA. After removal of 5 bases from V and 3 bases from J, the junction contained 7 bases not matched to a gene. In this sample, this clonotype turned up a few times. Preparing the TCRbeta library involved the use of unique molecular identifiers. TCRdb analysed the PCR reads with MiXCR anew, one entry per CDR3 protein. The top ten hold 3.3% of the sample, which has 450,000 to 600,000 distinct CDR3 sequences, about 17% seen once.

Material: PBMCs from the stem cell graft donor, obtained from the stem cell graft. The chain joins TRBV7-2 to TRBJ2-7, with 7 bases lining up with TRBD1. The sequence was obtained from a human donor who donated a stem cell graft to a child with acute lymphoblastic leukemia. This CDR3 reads CASSRPGTVYEQYF. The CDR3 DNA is TGTGCCAGCAGCCGTCCCGGGACAGTCTACGAGCAGTACTTC.